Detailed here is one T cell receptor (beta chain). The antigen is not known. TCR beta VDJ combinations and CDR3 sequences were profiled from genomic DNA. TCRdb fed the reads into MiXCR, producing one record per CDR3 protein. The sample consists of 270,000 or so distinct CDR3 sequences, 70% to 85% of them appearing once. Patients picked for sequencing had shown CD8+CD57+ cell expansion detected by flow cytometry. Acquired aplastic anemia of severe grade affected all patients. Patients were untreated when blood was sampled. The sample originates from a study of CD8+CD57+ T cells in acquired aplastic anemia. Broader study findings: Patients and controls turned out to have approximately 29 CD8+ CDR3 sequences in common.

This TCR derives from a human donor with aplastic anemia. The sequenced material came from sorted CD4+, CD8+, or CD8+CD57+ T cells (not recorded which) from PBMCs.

The CDR3 DNA reads as TGTGCCTCCAACCCGGGACTGACAAATTCACCCCTCCACTTT. Translation: CASNPGLTNSPLHF. This chain uses TRBV7-2 with TRBJ1-6, with D perhaps TRBD1 (5 bases). The CDR3 spans 14 residues. Germline values: CDR1 SGHTA, CDR2 FQGNSA. The V and J ends lost 11 bases and 7 bases respectively, with 18 bases between them.